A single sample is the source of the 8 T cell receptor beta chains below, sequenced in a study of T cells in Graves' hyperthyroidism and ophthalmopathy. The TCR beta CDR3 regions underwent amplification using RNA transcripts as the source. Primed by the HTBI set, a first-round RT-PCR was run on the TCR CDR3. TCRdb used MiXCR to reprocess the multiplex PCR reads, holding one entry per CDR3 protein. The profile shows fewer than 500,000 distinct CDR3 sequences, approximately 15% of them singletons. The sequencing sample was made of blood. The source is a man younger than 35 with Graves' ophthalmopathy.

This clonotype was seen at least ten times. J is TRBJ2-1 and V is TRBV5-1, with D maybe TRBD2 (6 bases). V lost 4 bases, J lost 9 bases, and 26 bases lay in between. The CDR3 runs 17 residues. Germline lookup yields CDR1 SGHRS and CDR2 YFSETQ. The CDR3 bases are TGCGCCAGCAGCGGTATTAGCGGAGCATATTCCTTTGGTGAGCAGTTCTTC. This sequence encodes CASSGISGAYSFGEQFF.

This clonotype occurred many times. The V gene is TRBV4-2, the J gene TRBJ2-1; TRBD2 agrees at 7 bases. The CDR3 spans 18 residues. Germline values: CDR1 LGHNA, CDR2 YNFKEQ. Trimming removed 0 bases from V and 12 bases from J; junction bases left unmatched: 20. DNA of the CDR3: TGTGCCAGCAGCCAAGATATGGGGGGACTACCGTACCTGAGGGGGCAGTTCTTC. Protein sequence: CASSQDMGGLPYLRGQFF.

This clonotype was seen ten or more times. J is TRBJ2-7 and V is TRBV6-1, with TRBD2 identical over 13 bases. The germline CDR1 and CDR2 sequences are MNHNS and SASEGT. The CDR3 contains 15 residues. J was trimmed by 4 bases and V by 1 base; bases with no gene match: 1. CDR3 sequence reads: CASSEGTSGSYEQYF. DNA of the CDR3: TGTGCCAGCAGTGAAGGGACTAGCGGGAGTTACGAGCAGTACTTC.

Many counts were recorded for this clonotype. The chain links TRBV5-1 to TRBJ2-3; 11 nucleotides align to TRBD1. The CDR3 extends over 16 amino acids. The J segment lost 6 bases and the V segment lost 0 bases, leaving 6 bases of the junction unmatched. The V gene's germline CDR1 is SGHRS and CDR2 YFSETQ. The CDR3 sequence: CASSLGTGGSRDTQYF. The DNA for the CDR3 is TGCGCCAGCAGCTTGGGGACAGGGGGCTCAAGGGATACGCAGTATTTT.

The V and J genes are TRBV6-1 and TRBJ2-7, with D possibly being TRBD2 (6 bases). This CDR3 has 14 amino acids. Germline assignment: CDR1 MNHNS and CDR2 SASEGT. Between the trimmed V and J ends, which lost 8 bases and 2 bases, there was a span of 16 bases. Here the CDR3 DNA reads TGTGCCAGCCGCGTCGGGGGTGGGACCTACGAGCAGTACTTC. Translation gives CASRVGGGTYEQYF.

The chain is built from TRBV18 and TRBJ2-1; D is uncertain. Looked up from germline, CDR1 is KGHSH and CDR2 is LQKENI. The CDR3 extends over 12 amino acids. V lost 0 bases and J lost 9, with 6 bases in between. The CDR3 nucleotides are TGTGCCAGCTCACCACCGGTAGGTGAGCAGTTCTTC. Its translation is CASSPPVGEQFF.

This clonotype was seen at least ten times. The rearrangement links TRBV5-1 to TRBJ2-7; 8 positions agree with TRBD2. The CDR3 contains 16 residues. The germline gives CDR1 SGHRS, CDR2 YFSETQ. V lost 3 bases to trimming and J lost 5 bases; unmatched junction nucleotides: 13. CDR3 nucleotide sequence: TGCGCCAGCAGCTCCCTGGGGGCGGGAGGTCTCAACGAGCAGTACTTC. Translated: CASSSLGAGGLNEQYF.

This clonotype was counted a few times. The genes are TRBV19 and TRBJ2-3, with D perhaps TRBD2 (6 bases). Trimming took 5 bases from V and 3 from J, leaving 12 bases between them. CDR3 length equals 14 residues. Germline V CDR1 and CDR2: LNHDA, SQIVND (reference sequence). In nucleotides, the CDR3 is TGTGCCAGTAGTTTACTAGCTCAAACAGATACGCAGTATTTT. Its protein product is CASSLLAQTDTQYF.